The sequence of this T cell receptor beta chain was determined in a study of blood T cell repertoires in COVID-19. V was clipped by 4 bases and J by 7 bases; unmatched bases: 10. CDR3 length: 15 amino acids. From germline, CDR1 is SGDLS and CDR2 YYNGEE. Individuals drawn from 24 US areas were roughly 18 to 95 years old. Original methodology: Nucleated cell counts were estimated from reference gene primer amplification. TCRdb keeps only in-frame clones here, not all; method: immunoSEQ multiplex PCR. V and J calls and clone size come straight from that table; D and trimming were deduced from the DNA. The sample includes 240,000 or so clones, approximately 90% of them seen just once.

Material for sequencing was PBMCs or T cells enriched from blood (not recorded which). The V call is TRBV9, the J call TRBJ1-2; the match to TRBD1 covers 10 bases. The clonotype was recovered from a man aged 40-50 years who had recovered from COVID-19. The CDR3 here is CASSSRTGGIFGYTF. The CDR3 region has the DNA TGTGCCAGCAGCTCGCGGACAGGGGGAATATTTGGCTACACCTTC.